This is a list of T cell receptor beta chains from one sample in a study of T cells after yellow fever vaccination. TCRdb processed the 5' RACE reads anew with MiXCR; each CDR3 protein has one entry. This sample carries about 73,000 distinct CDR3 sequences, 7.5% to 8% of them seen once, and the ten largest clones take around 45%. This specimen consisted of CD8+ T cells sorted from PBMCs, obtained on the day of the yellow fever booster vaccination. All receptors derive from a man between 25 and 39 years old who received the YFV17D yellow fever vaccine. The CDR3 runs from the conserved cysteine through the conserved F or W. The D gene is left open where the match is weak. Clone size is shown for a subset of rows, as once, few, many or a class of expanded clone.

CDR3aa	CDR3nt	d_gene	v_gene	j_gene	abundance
CASSPQTGMKNIQYF	TGTGCCAGCTCACCCCAGACAGGCATGAAAAACATTCAGTACTTC	.	TRBV18	TRBJ2-4	.
CASSSEAGHTDTQYF	TGTGCCAGCAGCTCAGAAGCGGGACACACAGATACGCAGTATTTT	.	TRBV7-6	TRBJ2-3	.
CASSRLDKEAFF	TGTGCCAGCAGTCGTTTAGACAAAGAAGCTTTCTTT	.	TRBV7-6	TRBJ1-1	many
CATSAYASDNEQFF	TGTGCCACCAGCGCCTACGCCTCGGACAATGAGCAGTTCTTC	.	TRBV15	TRBJ2-1	few
CASSYPLMETQYF	TGTGCCAGCAGTTACCCCCTAATGGAGACCCAGTACTTC	.	TRBV6-2/TRBV6-3	TRBJ2-5	.
CSVEIQETQYF	TGCAGCGTTGAGATACAAGAGACCCAGTACTTC	.	TRBV29-1	TRBJ2-5	many
CASSYQSGVGQPQHF	TGTGCCAGCAGTTATCAGAGCGGGGTAGGCCAGCCCCAGCATTTT	.	TRBV6-2/TRBV6-3	TRBJ1-5	many
CARTWGPRGALTDTQYF	TGTGCCAGAACTTGGGGCCCTCGGGGGGCCCTCACAGATACGCAGTATTTT	.	TRBV6-1	TRBJ2-3	.
CSVVGLAGSAAYEQYF	TGCAGCGTGGTTGGACTAGCGGGTTCGGCAGCCTACGAGCAGTACTTC	TRBD2	TRBV29-1	TRBJ2-7	few
CASSPDGPENTGELFF	TGTGCCAGCAGCCCTGACGGACCCGAGAACACCGGGGAGCTGTTTTTT	.	TRBV7-9	TRBJ2-2	few
CASSAGPSYEQYF	TGTGCCAGCAGTGCGGGACCGAGCTACGAGCAGTACTTC	.	TRBV2	TRBJ2-7	many
CSVEDRGYEQYF	TGCAGCGTTGAAGACAGGGGATACGAGCAGTACTTC	.	TRBV29-1	TRBJ2-7	.
CASSSSREYNEQFF	TGTGCCAGCAGCTCTTCCCGGGAGTACAATGAGCAGTTCTTC	.	TRBV7-9	TRBJ2-1	.
CASSSGQGIAGELFF	TGCGCCAGCAGCTCCGGACAGGGGATTGCCGGGGAGCTGTTTTTT	TRBD1	TRBV5-1	TRBJ2-2	many
CSVEDVGYEQYF	TGCAGCGTTGAAGATGTCGGCTACGAGCAGTACTTC	.	TRBV29-1	TRBJ2-7	many
CASSLDLAGSEQFF	TGCGCCAGCAGCTTGGATCTAGCGGGCAGTGAGCAGTTCTTC	TRBD2	TRBV5-1	TRBJ2-1	.
CASSGGQLYEQYF	TGCGCCAGCAGTGGGGGACAGCTCTACGAGCAGTACTTC	TRBD1	TRBV10-1	TRBJ2-7	.
CASSLSRLAGGYEQYF	TGTGCCAGCAGTTTATCGAGACTAGCGGGGGGCTACGAGCAGTACTTC	TRBD2	TRBV27	TRBJ2-7	.
CSVGDREFSYEQYF	TGCAGCGTAGGAGACAGGGAGTTTTCCTACGAGCAGTACTTC	TRBD1	TRBV29-1	TRBJ2-7	.
CASGDREQYF	TGTGCCAGCGGGGATCGCGAGCAGTACTTC	.	TRBV27	TRBJ2-7	.
CASSPVPGIGYNEQFF	TGCGCCAGCAGCCCCGTCCCGGGGATAGGCTACAATGAGCAGTTCTTC	.	TRBV5-1	TRBJ2-1	few
CASSPTGGGGFTDTQYF	TGTGCCAGCAGCCCTACTGGCGGGGGGGGTTTCACAGATACGCAGTATTTT	TRBD2	TRBV7-3	TRBJ2-3	few
CASSSQGMISGANVMTF	TGTGCCAGCAGCTCCCAGGGGATGATCTCTGGGGCCAACGTCATGACTTTC	.	TRBV7-9	TRBJ2-6	.
CASSFVAVNTGELFF	TGTGCCAGCAGTTTTGTCGCAGTTAACACCGGGGAGCTGTTTTTT	.	TRBV27	TRBJ2-2	many
CASSTTGTTLEQYF	TGTGCCAGCAGCACAACCGGGACTACCCTCGAGCAGTACTTC	TRBD2	TRBV4-2	TRBJ2-7	many
CASSYSSRILGVNTEAFF	TGTGCCAGCAGTTACTCGTCCCGGATCTTGGGCGTGAACACTGAAGCTTTCTTT	.	TRBV6-2/TRBV6-3	TRBJ1-1	.
CASTPHRTLDNEQFF	TGTGCCAGCACCCCTCACAGGACATTGGACAATGAGCAGTTCTTC	.	TRBV7-2	TRBJ2-1	few
CASSSFGDEQYF	TGTGCCAGCAGCTCTTTCGGGGACGAGCAGTACTTC	.	TRBV13	TRBJ2-7	once
CASSYSIGDYRGDTQYF	TGTGCCAGCAGTTACTCGATAGGGGACTACCGAGGGGATACGCAGTATTTT	TRBD2	TRBV6-5	TRBJ2-3	many
CASSQDLGQINEQFF	TGCGCCAGCAGCCAAGATCTTGGACAGATAAATGAGCAGTTCTTC	.	TRBV4-3	TRBJ2-1	many
CASSLGTAYEQYF	TGTGCCAGCAGCCTTGGGACAGCCTACGAGCAGTACTTC	TRBD1	TRBV7-8	TRBJ2-7	many
CASSPRVGTGELFF	TGTGCCAGCAGCCCCCGGGTGGGCACCGGGGAGCTGTTTTTT	.	TRBV12-3/TRBV12-4	TRBJ2-2	few
CASSQDSQQGQPQHF	TGCGCCAGCAGCCAAGATTCCCAACAGGGCCAGCCCCAGCATTTT	.	TRBV4-1	TRBJ1-5	few
CASSQEQLVNTEAFF	TGCGCCAGCAGCCAAGAGCAGCTAGTGAACACTGAAGCTTTCTTT	.	TRBV4-3	TRBJ1-1	few
CSAGAYNEQFF	TGCAGTGCGGGCGCATACAATGAGCAGTTCTTC	.	TRBV20-1	TRBJ2-1	many
CASSLLAGVFDEQFF	TGTGCCAGCAGCTTACTAGCGGGAGTGTTCGATGAGCAGTTCTTC	TRBD2	TRBV7-2	TRBJ2-1	few